This TCR beta chain was obtained from a study of response to subunit inactivated influenza vaccine. The CDR3 has 13 residues. Trimming took off 3 bases at V and 0 bases at J, with 9 bases between the two ends. Germline V gene sequence: CDR1 DFQATT, CDR2 SNEGSKA (reference sequence). TCRdb passed the RT-PCR reads through MiXCR, listing each CDR3 protein once. There are some 550,000 distinct CDR3 sequences in the sample; under 25% occur only once, and about 2.8% lies in the top ten. This same sample was also taken into another study, of T cells expressing NK-cell markers. From that report: UMIs accompanied the 5'RACE template switching by which TCR beta cDNA was made. With respect to HCMV, most of the eight sequenced donors were seropositive, and one was seronegative.

This receptor was taken from a man aged 50-60 years who received an inactivated influenza vaccine. The sample in question was CD4+ T cells sorted from PBMCs, obtained about 12 days after vaccination. V gene TRBV20-1 combines with J gene TRBJ2-7, with D unclear. The CDR3 bases are TGCAGTGCTAGGTCCCGGAACTCCTACGAGCAGTACTTC. Translation gives CSARSRNSYEQYF.